These 20 T cell receptor beta chains were sequenced from one sample in a study of vaccination and CD4 T cells after COVID-19. The antigens for these receptors are not known. The treatment is: approximately nine-day PBMC culture with coronavirus spike peptide pools or control peptides (ViraFEST assay). Sequencing of the DNA from cultured CD4+ T cells was carried out with the Oncomine TCR Beta short-read assay. TCRdb used MiXCR to reprocess the PCR reads, holding one entry per CDR3 protein. The data show about 13,000 distinct CDR3 sequences, around 58% seen once. Sequences were obtained from CD4+ T cells from blood, cultured in vitro. The receptors were gathered from a human donor who had recovered from COVID-19.

V usage is TRBV20-1 and J usage is TRBJ2-4, with D hard to call. This CDR3 has 13 residues. Looked up from germline, CDR1 is DFQATT and CDR2 is SNEGSKA (reference sequence). Trimming took off 6 bases at V and 7 bases at J, with 16 bases between the two ends. The chain's CDR3 is CSASRLAGNIQYF. The CDR3 region has the DNA TGCAGTGCCTCACGACTTGCCGGGAACATTCAGTACTTC.

This clonotype was seen a few times. The chain has TRBV27 and TRBJ2-2; no clear D gene. CDR3 length equals 12 residues. Germline V gives CDR1 MNHEY, CDR2 SMNVEV (reference sequence). V was clipped by 3 bases and J by 2 bases, with 1 base between them. CDR3 sequence reads: CASSFNTGELFF. DNA of the CDR3: TGTGCCAGCAGTTTTAACACCGGGGAGCTGTTTTTT.

This clonotype came up a few times. J is TRBJ1-3 and V is TRBV6-1; D gene uncertain. The CDR3 is 15 amino acids. V was cut by 3 bases and J by 0 bases, with 9 bases left in between. The V gene's germline CDR1 is MNHNS and CDR2 SASEGT. For the CDR3, the DNA is TGTGCCAGCAGTGACGGTTACAGCTCTGGAAACACCATATATTTT. Translating gives CASSDGYSSGNTIYF.

This clonotype was detected only a few times. The chain is built from TRBV6-1 and TRBJ2-2; tentatively, D is TRBD1 or TRBD2 (6 bases each). This CDR3 is built from 15 residues. CDR1 is MNHNS, CDR2 SASEGT, per germline. Between the trimmed V and J ends, which lost 5 bases and 4 bases, there was a span of 14 bases. The CDR3 sequence: CASSPRRGATGELFF. The CDR3 DNA sequence: TGTGCCAGCAGTCCCCGGAGGGGGGCCACCGGGGAGCTGTTTTTT.

CDR3 residues: CASSGGALNTEAFF. As DNA, the CDR3 is TGTGCCAGCAGTGGCGGAGCACTGAACACTGAAGCTTTCTTT. This chain uses TRBV6-1 with TRBJ1-1; no firm D call. The germline V gene has CDR1 MNHNS and CDR2 SASEGT. The CDR3 is made up of 14 amino acids. The germline V and J ends were trimmed by 4 bases and 0 bases, with 9 bases remaining between them.

The CDR3 DNA reads as TGTGCCAGCAGTTTCGGGGGGGGACGCCTACAATTGGGGTTCTCACCCCTCCACTTT. Translating gives CASSFGGGRLQLGFSPLHF. V and J are TRBV28 and TRBJ1-6; a weak D match, TRBD1 (5 bases). The length of the CDR3 is 19 residues. In germline, CDR1 is MDHEN, CDR2 SYDVKM. V shed 3 bases and J shed 10 bases, with 28 bases lying between them.

This clonotype is categorized as medium-sized (0.01 to 0.1%). V is TRBV19 and J is TRBJ2-2; D tentatively fits TRBD1 or TRBD2 (5 bases each). The germline V gene encodes CDR1 LNHDA and CDR2 SQIVND (reference sequence). The CDR3 is made up of 16 amino acids. V lost 5 bases to trimming and J lost 3 bases, with 16 bases between them. CDR3 in amino acids: CASSPAWGSDTGELFF. As DNA, the CDR3 is TGTGCCAGTAGTCCAGCTTGGGGGTCCGACACCGGGGAGCTGTTTTTT.

This chain uses TRBV28 with TRBJ2-7; perhaps TRBD2 as D (5 bases). CDR1 is MDHEN and CDR2 is SYDVKM in the germline V gene. The CDR3 has 14 amino acids. The V gene lost 6 bases and the J gene lost 4 bases, with 16 bases spanning the gap. The CDR3 coding sequence is TGTGCCAGCAGCCCGCAGGCTAGCATTTACGAGCAGTACTTC. As protein: CASSPQASIYEQYF.

The rearrangement joins TRBV20-1 to TRBJ2-6, with D perhaps TRBD2 (6 bases). Deletions cut 0 bases from V and 2 bases from J, with 8 bases between. The CDR3 sequence is 15 residues long. Germline V gene data show CDR1 as DFQATT and CDR2 as SNEGSKA (reference sequence). The CDR3 DNA reads TGCAGTGCTAGAGATCAGCGGGCTGGGGCCAACGTCCTGACTTTC. Protein sequence: CSARDQRAGANVLTF.

The CDR3 nucleotides are TGTGCCAGCAGTTCCCCCGGACAGGCATCAGGGACTGAAGCTTTCTTT. As protein: CASSSPGQASGTEAFF. The rearrangement links TRBV6-5 to TRBJ1-1; TRBD1 agrees at 7 bases. Trimming cost V 4 bases and J 5 bases; bases outside gene matches: 13. This CDR3 contains 16 residues. Germline CDR1 reads MNHEY; CDR2 reads SVGAGI.

The genes are TRBV9 and TRBJ1-1; D is perhaps TRBD1 (6 bases). Trimming cost V 0 bases and J 1 base, with 13 bases left between them. The CDR3 sequence is 16 residues long. From germline, CDR1 is SGDLS and CDR2 YYNGEE. The CDR3 bases are TGTGCCAGCAGCGTAGGAGTGAGGGGGGCGAACACTGAAGCTTTCTTT. Its protein is CASSVGVRGANTEAFF.

This clonotype was counted only a few times. The V and J genes are TRBV2 and TRBJ2-5; D is undetermined. This CDR3 is built from 11 residues. Germline CDR1 reads SNHLY; CDR2 reads FYNNEI. V lost 3 bases and J lost 5, with 4 bases in between. This CDR3 is CASSDWETQYF. Here the CDR3 DNA reads TGTGCCAGCAGTGACTGGGAGACCCAGTACTTC.

This clonotype was detected only a few times. The gene calls are TRBV21-1 and TRBJ1-4; the table's TRBD1 call for D was not verified on the DNA. TRBV21-1 is flagged as a pseudogene. The CDR3 consists of 16 residues. The CDR3 DNA is TGTGCCAGCAGCAATTCTGGCGCGACAGGGAAAGAAAAACTGTTTTTT. Amino acid sequence: CASSNSGATGKEKLFF.

V is TRBV20-1 and J is TRBJ1-2, with TRBD1 identical over 8 bases. Trimming at V came to 3 bases and at J to 4 bases, leaving 13 bases not matched to a gene. This CDR3 is built from 16 residues. Germline V lookup: CDR1 DFQATT, CDR2 SNEGSKA (reference sequence). CDR3 residues: CSARSTTGAASYGYTF. In nucleotides, the CDR3 is TGCAGTGCTAGGTCTACGACAGGGGCGGCGAGCTATGGCTACACCTTC.

There are a few counts of this clonotype. The chain is built from TRBV10-3 and TRBJ1-5, with D possibly matching TRBD1 (5 bases). The V gene's germline CDR1 is ENHRY and CDR2 SYGVKD. CDR3 length: 13 amino acids. Trimming took off 2 bases at V and 5 bases at J, with 7 bases between the two ends. The CDR3 nucleotides read TGTGCCATCAGTGAGCGAGGGGATCAGCCCCAGCATTTT. As protein: CAISERGDQPQHF.

Sample share makes this clonotype medium-sized. The V and J genes are TRBV7-2 and TRBJ2-7; TRBD1 matches 11 bases. The CDR3 runs to 13 residues. The ends lost 4 bases at V and 5 bases at J; junction bases unmatched: 1. Germline CDR1 and CDR2: SGHTA and FQGNSA. CDR3 amino acids: CASSWDRGDEQYF. DNA of the CDR3: TGTGCCAGCAGCTGGGACAGGGGGGACGAGCAGTACTTC.

This clonotype came up once. This chain connects TRBV5-5 to TRBJ1-6; no clear D. The CDR3 extends over 13 amino acids. Germline V gene sequence: CDR1 SGHKS, CDR2 YYEKEE (reference sequence). Trimming shortened V by 4 bases and J by 10 bases, and 12 bases separated the two germline ends. CDR3 DNA sequence: TGTGCCAGCAGCCCCGTACTATCCTCACCCCTCCACTTT. This codes for CASSPVLSSPLHF.

The genes are TRBV7-9 and TRBJ2-1; 10 bases match TRBD2. This CDR3 is 17 amino acids long. Germline CDR1 is SEHNR and CDR2 is FQNEAQ (reference sequence). V lost 1 base and J lost 5; bases outside the gene matches: 8. CDR3 sequence reads: CASSLGPSGRGHNEQFF. The CDR3 DNA sequence: TGTGCCAGCAGCTTAGGGCCTAGCGGGAGAGGCCACAATGAGCAGTTCTTC. The full variable domain, its missing parts supplied by reference TRBV7-9 and TRBJ2-1, is DTGVSQNPRHKITKRGQNVTFRCDPISEHNRLYWYRQTLGQGPEFLTYFQNEAQLEKSRLLSDRFSAERPKGSFSTLEIQRTEQGDSAMYLCASSLGPSGRGHNEQFFGPGTRLTVL.

This clonotype occurred a few times. The chain combines TRBV15 with TRBJ1-6; maybe TRBD1 (5 bases). The V gene's germline CDR1 is LNHNV and CDR2 YYDKDF (reference sequence). This CDR3 is built from 16 residues. V was clipped by 5 bases and J by 8 bases, with 19 bases between them. For the CDR3, the DNA is TGTGCCACCAGCGGCACCCAGGCAGGGTACCATTCACCCCTCCACTTT. Translation: CATSGTQAGYHSPLHF.

This chain uses TRBV14 with TRBJ2-1, with 11 bases identical to TRBD2. V lost 4 bases to trimming and J lost 6 bases; unmatched junction nucleotides: 8. This CDR3 has 16 residues. Looked up from germline, CDR1 is SGHDN and CDR2 is FVKESK. The CDR3 spells CASSRLSGLAVNEQFF. Here the CDR3 DNA reads TGTGCCAGCAGCCGTCTGTCGGGACTAGCGGTCAATGAGCAGTTCTTC.